The entry below describes one T cell receptor (beta chain). Antigen: not known. The record originates from a study of graft-versus-host responses after intestinal transplantation. Measured with immunoSEQ multiplex PCR; TCRdb has only the in-frame clones, and not every one. There are approximately 85,000 clones in the sample; roughly 90% occur only once, and 7.6% lies in the top ten. Study findings and constraints: Circulating GvH clones peaking coincided with falling HvG clones soon after transplant.

The TCR originated in a human donor who was the organ donor for an intestinal transplant. The material sequenced was unstimulated CD8+ T cells sorted from spleen or lymph node cells, taken before transplant.

The CDR3 region has the DNA TGCGCCAGCAGGGTTGGGACTAGCGGGGGGCGGAAGCAGTTCTTC. This sequence encodes CASRVGTSGGRKQFF. V gene TRBV5-1 combines with J gene TRBJ2-1; 15 bases are a match to TRBD2. The CDR3 length is 15 residues. Germline V lookup: CDR1 SGHRS, CDR2 YFSETQ. V was clipped by 5 bases and J by 11 bases; unmatched bases: 8. The complete variable domain, with remaining parts taken from reference TRBV5-1 and TRBJ2-1, reads KAGVTQTPRYLIKTRGQQVTLSCSPISGHRSVSWYQQTPGQGLQFLFEYFSETQRNKGNFPGRFSGRQFSNSRSEMNVSTLELGDSALYLCASRVGTSGGRKQFFGPGTRLTVL.